These T cell receptor beta chains were read from a single sample in a study of T cells in Graves' hyperthyroidism and ophthalmopathy. A single record per CDR3 protein comes from TCRdb applying MiXCR to the multiplex PCR reads. The sample lists 500,000 or so distinct CDR3 sequences, 15% to 20% occurring once. Specimen: blood. The receptors were sampled from a woman aged 25 to 45 with Graves' ophthalmopathy. CDR3s include the opening cysteine and the closing phenylalanine or tryptophan. Each record gives: V gene, clone size, D gene, J gene, CDR3 protein, CDR3 DNA. A D gene is named only where the DNA matches it firmly. The listing skips clone size in some rows; elsewhere it reads once, few, many or a size class.

V: TRBV4-1; size: few; D: NA; J: TRBJ1-3; CDR3: CASSQDGMAGNTIYF; DNA: TGCGCCAGCAGCCAAGACGGGATGGCTGGAAACACCATATATTTT
V: TRBV12-3/TRBV12-4; size: few; D: TRBD2; J: TRBJ2-1; CDR3: CASSRRQGLGGNNEQFF; DNA: TGTGCCAGCAGTAGACGTCAGGGACTAGGGGGAAACAATGAGCAGTTCTTC
V: TRBV6-9; size: NA; D: NA; J: TRBJ2-6; CDR3: CASSYNSGPGANVLTF; DNA: TGTGCCAGCAGTTATAACTCGGGGCCTGGGGCCAACGTCCTGACTTTC
V: TRBV7-6; size: few; D: TRBD1; J: TRBJ2-7; CDR3: CASSSPGQTSYEQYF; DNA: TGTGCCAGCAGCTCTCCGGGACAGACCTCCTACGAGCAGTACTTC
V: TRBV20-1; size: many; D: NA; J: TRBJ1-2; CDR3: CSASPRDTRTYGYTF; DNA: TGCAGTGCTAGCCCCCGGGACACCCGGACCTATGGCTACACCTTC
V: TRBV11-2; size: many; D: TRBD1; J: TRBJ2-1; CDR3: CASSPDRGNEQFF; DNA: TGTGCCAGCAGCCCTGACAGGGGCAATGAGCAGTTCTTC
V: TRBV12-3/TRBV12-4; size: many; D: NA; J: TRBJ2-3; CDR3: CASSSSTARSTQYF; DNA: NA
V: TRBV5-1; size: few; D: TRBD1; J: TRBJ2-5; CDR3: CASSSTGASSSETQYF; DNA: TGCGCCAGCAGCTCTACAGGGGCCTCGTCCAGTGAGACCCAGTACTTC
V: TRBV28; size: many; D: TRBD1; J: TRBJ2-7; CDR3: CASSSPGQNDYEQYF; DNA: TGTGCCAGCAGTTCGCCGGGACAGAACGACTACGAGCAGTACTTC
V: TRBV7-3; size: NA; D: TRBD2; J: TRBJ2-1; CDR3: CASSLTSGRNYNEQFF; DNA: TGTGCCAGCAGCTTAACTAGCGGGAGGAATTACAATGAGCAGTTCTTC
V: TRBV12-3/TRBV12-4; size: many; D: NA; J: TRBJ1-5; CDR3: CASSLRGEVNQPQHF; DNA: TGTGCCAGCAGTTTAAGAGGGGAGGTCAATCAGCCCCAGCATTTT
V: TRBV6-2/TRBV6-3; size: NA; D: NA; J: TRBJ2-3; CDR3: CASSYSMEGQSSTDTQYF; DNA: TGTGCCAGCAGTTACTCGATGGAGGGACAGAGTAGCACAGATACGCAGTATTTT
V: TRBV28; size: many; D: TRBD1; J: TRBJ2-3; CDR3: CASSAPGTGLNTQYF; DNA: TGTGCCAGCAGTGCCCCCGGGACAGGGTTAAATACGCAGTATTTT
V: TRBV13; size: NA; D: NA; J: TRBJ2-5; CDR3: CASSGPRKTQYF; DNA: TGTGCCAGCTCCGGACCTCGGAAGACCCAGTACTTC
V: TRBV20-1; size: NA; D: NA; J: TRBJ2-2; CDR3: CSATTGRMGYTGELFF; DNA: TGCAGTGCTACTACCGGGCGAATGGGATACACCGGGGAGCTGTTTTTT
V: TRBV20-1; size: many; D: NA; J: TRBJ1-1; CDR3: CSAFQGTLNTEAFF; DNA: TGCAGTGCTTTCCAAGGGACACTGAACACTGAAGCTTTCTTT
V: TRBV28; size: many; D: NA; J: TRBJ2-1; CDR3: CASREDGYNEQFF; DNA: TGTGCCAGCAGAGAGGACGGTTACAATGAGCAGTTCTTC
V: TRBV5-6; size: NA; D: TRBD2; J: TRBJ2-1; CDR3: CASRDLAGGGNEQFF; DNA: TGTGCCAGCAGAGATCTAGCGGGAGGGGGGAATGAGCAGTTCTTC
V: TRBV5-1; size: NA; D: TRBD1; J: TRBJ1-1; CDR3: CASSLGTGIRNTEAFF; DNA: TGCGCCAGCAGCTTGGGGACAGGGATCAGGAACACTGAAGCTTTCTTT
V: TRBV30; size: few; D: NA; J: TRBJ2-1; CDR3: CAWSPLGDFNEQFF; DNA: TGTGCCTGGAGCCCCCTAGGAGACTTCAATGAGCAGTTCTTC
V: TRBV29-1; size: NA; D: NA; J: TRBJ2-1; CDR3: CSVDIPGDYNEQFF; DNA: TGCAGCGTTGATATCCCAGGGGATTACAATGAGCAGTTCTTC
V: TRBV20-1; size: NA; D: NA; J: TRBJ2-1; CDR3: CSARSSGAYNEQFF; DNA: TGCAGTGCTAGGTCCAGCGGTGCTTACAATGAGCAGTTCTTC
V: TRBV27; size: many; D: NA; J: TRBJ1-1; CDR3: CASSLRQRNTEAFF; DNA: TGTGCCAGCAGTTTAAGACAAAGGAACACTGAAGCTTTCTTT
V: TRBV20-1; size: NA; D: NA; J: TRBJ2-1; CDR3: CSARDLLGAPNEQFF; DNA: TGCAGTGCTAGAGATCTGCTGGGGGCCCCCAATGAGCAGTTCTTC
V: TRBV15; size: few; D: TRBD2; J: TRBJ2-6; CDR3: CATSRVSGSSGANVLTF; DNA: TGTGCCACCAGCAGAGTAAGCGGGAGTTCTGGGGCCAACGTCCTGACTTTC
V: TRBV20-1; size: few; D: TRBD1; J: TRBJ2-1; CDR3: CSAPLGTGGHNEQFF; DNA: TGCAGTGCACCCCTCGGGACAGGGGGCCACAATGAGCAGTTCTTC
V: TRBV27; size: few; D: NA; J: TRBJ1-6; CDR3: CASSFSGNYNSPLHF; DNA: TGTGCCAGCAGTTTTTCGGGCAACTATAATTCACCCCTCCACTTT
V: TRBV5-5; size: few; D: NA; J: TRBJ2-5; CDR3: CASSPRPPETQYF; DNA: TGTGCCAGCAGCCCCCGGCCCCCGGAGACCCAGTACTTC
V: TRBV18; size: many; D: NA; J: TRBJ1-1; CDR3: CASSPDSRMNTEAFF; DNA: TGTGCCAGCTCACCCGACAGCAGAATGAACACTGAAGCTTTCTTT
V: TRBV4-3; size: few; D: NA; J: TRBJ2-1; CDR3: CASSQDRGSSYNEQFF; DNA: TGCGCCAGCAGCCAAGATCGGGGAAGTTCCTACAATGAGCAGTTCTTC
V: TRBV20-1; size: few; D: TRBD2; J: TRBJ2-1; CDR3: CSLLAGESNEQFF; DNA: TGCAGTCTCTTAGCGGGAGAATCCAATGAGCAGTTCTTC
V: TRBV12-3/TRBV12-4; size: many; D: TRBD2; J: TRBJ2-1; CDR3: CASSFRLAGVVEQFF; DNA: TGTGCCAGCAGTTTCCGCCTAGCGGGAGTTGTTGAGCAGTTCTTC
V: TRBV28; size: few; D: TRBD2; J: TRBJ2-5; CDR3: CASSSPRAGVETQYF; DNA: TGTGCCAGCAGCTCCCCAAGGGCGGGAGTTGAGACCCAGTACTTC
V: TRBV13; size: many; D: TRBD1; J: TRBJ1-6; CDR3: CASSISTGSFSSPLHF; DNA: TGTGCCAGCAGCATCTCGACAGGGTCTTTCAGTTCACCCCTCCACTTT
V: TRBV9; size: NA; D: NA; J: TRBJ2-1; CDR3: CASSPGLWGSYNEQFF; DNA: TGTGCCAGCAGCCCGGGACTTTGGGGTTCCTACAATGAGCAGTTCTTC
V: TRBV11-2; size: NA; D: NA; J: TRBJ2-1; CDR3: CASSLERNEQFF; DNA: TGTGCCAGCAGCTTAGAACGGAATGAGCAGTTCTTC
V: TRBV4-3; size: many; D: TRBD1; J: TRBJ2-3; CDR3: CASSQAGGDTQYF; DNA: TGCGCCAGCAGCCAAGCAGGGGGTGATACGCAGTATTTT
V: TRBV2; size: many; D: NA; J: TRBJ2-1; CDR3: CASSESPQNPYNEQFF; DNA: TGTGCCAGCAGTGAATCTCCACAGAACCCCTACAATGAGCAGTTCTTC
V: TRBV4-1; size: few; D: TRBD1; J: TRBJ2-7; CDR3: CASSHPGQTTYEQYF; DNA: TGCGCCAGCAGCCACCCGGGACAGACAACCTACGAGCAGTACTTC
V: TRBV4-2; size: few; D: NA; J: TRBJ2-7; CDR3: CASSQGQGFYEQYF; DNA: TGTGCCAGCAGCCAAGGTCAGGGGTTCTACGAGCAGTACTTC
V: TRBV20-1; size: few; D: TRBD1; J: TRBJ2-7; CDR3: CSARAGTDSYEQYF; DNA: TGCAGTGCTAGAGCCGGGACAGACTCCTACGAGCAGTACTTC
V: TRBV12-3/TRBV12-4; size: NA; D: TRBD2; J: TRBJ2-1; CDR3: CAIVREGLAVREQFF; DNA: TGTGCCATCGTTCGGGAGGGACTAGCGGTCCGTGAGCAGTTCTTC
V: TRBV28; size: many; D: NA; J: TRBJ2-7; CDR3: CASSSPSLAGTLEQYF; DNA: TGTGCCAGCAGTTCCCCTTCGTTGGCGGGAACACTCGAGCAGTACTTC
V: TRBV20-1; size: few; D: NA; J: TRBJ2-2; CDR3: CSASLSNTGELFF; DNA: TGCAGTGCTAGTCTCTCCAACACCGGGGAGCTGTTTTTT
V: TRBV5-1; size: few; D: NA; J: TRBJ2-7; CDR3: CASSLVADPYEQYF; DNA: TGCGCCAGCAGCTTGGTGGCAGATCCCTACGAGCAGTACTTC
V: TRBV7-9; size: many; D: NA; J: TRBJ1-5; CDR3: CASSLTSGDQPQHF; DNA: TGTGCCAGCAGCTTAACCTCAGGGGACCAGCCCCAGCATTTT
V: TRBV11-2; size: few; D: NA; J: TRBJ2-7; CDR3: CASSALVYPQGPAYPSYEQYF; DNA: TGTGCCAGCAGCGCGTTGGTCTACCCCCAGGGACCAGCTTACCCCTCCTACGAGCAGTACTTC
V: TRBV15; size: NA; D: TRBD2; J: TRBJ2-1; CDR3: CATSRQRTSGRGNEQFF; DNA: TGTGCCACCAGCAGACAAAGGACTAGCGGGAGAGGTAATGAGCAGTTCTTC
V: TRBV28; size: many; D: NA; J: TRBJ1-2; CDR3: CASSPPFSNGYTF; DNA: TGTGCCAGCAGTCCACCCTTTTCGAATGGCTACACCTTC
V: TRBV28; size: few; D: NA; J: TRBJ2-7; CDR3: CASRLFNYEQYF; DNA: TGTGCCAGCAGACTATTTAACTACGAGCAGTACTTC
V: TRBV6-1; size: few; D: NA; J: TRBJ2-1; CDR3: CASSTPGHDYNEQFF; DNA: TGTGCCAGCAGTACTCCGGGACATGATTACAATGAGCAGTTCTTC